Presented here are 28 T cell receptor beta chains from one specimen sequenced in a study of Graves' ophthalmopathy and Graves' hyperthyroidism. Amplification targeted the TCR beta CDR3 regions, with RNA transcripts as the source material. HTBI-primed first-round RT-PCR preceded second-round multiplex PCR. TCRdb re-derived calls from the multiplex PCR reads in MiXCR, one entry per CDR3 protein. The repertoire holds some 750,000 distinct CDR3 sequences, with 40% as singletons. Sequenced material: peripheral blood. The receptors come from an adult man with Graves' ophthalmopathy.

V and J are TRBV9 and TRBJ2-3, with D unclear. Germline V gene data show CDR1 as SGDLS and CDR2 as YYNGEE. V was shortened by 1 base and J by 4 bases, with 13 bases between the two germline ends. CDR3 length equals 15 residues. The CDR3 loop reads CASSVLDKGPDTQYF. The CDR3 bases are TGTGCCAGCAGCGTATTGGATAAGGGTCCAGATACGCAGTATTTT.

This clonotype was observed at least ten times. This chain joins TRBV7-9 and TRBJ2-7; D is possibly TRBD1 (6 bases). In germline, CDR1 is SEHNR, CDR2 FQNEAQ (reference sequence). The CDR3 contains 16 residues. V lost 1 base, J lost 2 bases, and 15 bases lay in between. This chain's CDR3 is CASSLGVTGSTYEQYF. For the CDR3, the DNA is TGTGCCAGCAGCTTAGGGGTTACAGGGAGTACCTACGAGCAGTACTTC.

This clonotype was recorded a few times. This chain connects TRBV7-9 to TRBJ2-6; 9 bases align to TRBD2. The germline V gene encodes CDR1 SEHNR and CDR2 FQNEAQ (reference sequence). There are 15 residues in the CDR3. V was pared by 4 bases and J by 5 bases, with 3 bases of the junction left unmatched. CDR3 amino acids: CASSSASGRANVLTF. The CDR3 DNA follows: TGTGCCAGCAGCTCCGCTAGCGGGAGGGCCAACGTCCTGACTTTC.

This clonotype was recorded at least ten times. The chain is built from TRBV19 and TRBJ1-1; a possible D gene is TRBD1 (6 bases). Germline V gene sequence: CDR1 LNHDA, CDR2 SQIVND (reference sequence). This CDR3 comprises 14 residues. Trimming pared 4 bases from V and 3 bases from J, leaving 12 bases between. The CDR3 DNA reads as TGTGCCAGTAGTACTCTACAGGGTTACACTGAAGCTTTCTTT. It specifies CASSTLQGYTEAFF.

This clonotype came up once. The rearrangement links TRBV25-1 to TRBJ2-3, with D perhaps matching TRBD2 (6 bases). The germline V gene encodes CDR1 MGHDK and CDR2 SYGVNS. The CDR3 has 15 amino acids. V was cut by 1 base and J by 6 bases, with 14 bases left in between. For the CDR3, the DNA is TGTGCCAGCAGTGAATTTTCGGGGGTTCGGGATACGCAGTATTTT. It specifies CASSEFSGVRDTQYF.

This clonotype was seen more than once but under ten times. This chain joins TRBV7-9 and TRBJ2-7; D gene ambiguous. Germline lookup yields CDR1 SEHNR and CDR2 FQNEAQ (reference sequence). V lost 4 bases and J 2 bases, leaving 9 bases between the germline ends. This CDR3 contains 13 residues. The chain's CDR3 is CASSYLNTYEQYF. In DNA, the CDR3 is TGTGCCAGCAGCTACCTTAATACCTACGAGCAGTACTTC.

This clonotype was picked up many times. The chain links TRBV7-6 to TRBJ2-7; unclear D gene. This CDR3 contains 12 residues. Germline V gives CDR1 SGHVS, CDR2 FNYEAQ. The V and J ends lost 5 bases and 3 bases respectively, with 8 bases between them. The chain's CDR3 is CASSQTSYEQYF. Written as DNA, the CDR3 is TGTGCCAGCAGCCAGACAAGCTACGAGCAGTACTTC.

This clonotype was observed a few times. The V call is TRBV7-9, the J call TRBJ2-7; possibly TRBD1 for D (6 bases). The CDR3 length is 14 residues. Germline CDR1 and CDR2: SEHNR and FQNEAQ (reference sequence). Trimming shortened V by 5 bases and J by 5 bases, and 16 bases separated the two germline ends. DNA for the CDR3: TGTGCCAGCAGCCTAGGCAGGGGAGTGGACGAGCAGTACTTC. Translating it yields CASSLGRGVDEQYF.

In regard to this clonotype: A junction boundary mismatches the germline segment, possibly from a read error. The J gene is TRBJ1-2, the V gene TRBV7-2, with a tentative D call TRBD1 (6 bases). The germline V gene encodes CDR1 SGHTA and CDR2 FQGNSA. This CDR3 region has 16 residues. CDR3: CASSPTPTGKIYGYTF. The DNA for the CDR3 is TGCGCCAGCAGCCCCACACCAACAGGGAAAATCTATGGCTACACCTTC.

At least ten counts were recorded for this clonotype. V is TRBV7-2 and J is TRBJ1-2, with TRBD1 matching over 8 bases. The CDR3 extends over 13 amino acids. V shed 2 bases, J shed 8 bases, and the junction held 4 bases outside the gene matches. Germline assignment: CDR1 SGHTA and CDR2 FQGNSA. The CDR3 DNA sequence: TGTGCCAGCAGCTTATCAGGGGGCCTGGGCTACACCTTC. Its protein is CASSLSGGLGYTF.

In its sample, this clonotype was seen a few times. The chain uses TRBV28 and TRBJ1-5; 8 nucleotides agree with TRBD1. Germline V gene lookup returns CDR1 MDHEN and CDR2 SYDVKM. The ends lost 6 bases at V and 5 bases at J; junction bases unmatched: 9. The CDR3 covers 15 residues. The CDR3 DNA sequence: TGTGCCAGCAGCCAGGGGGACAGGCAAGATCAGCCCCAGCATTTT. Protein: CASSQGDRQDQPQHF.

V gene TRBV6-6 combines with J gene TRBJ2-7; weak D call: TRBD2 (6 bases). The CDR3 runs to 16 residues. The ends were cut back, 5 bases at V and 0 bases at J, with 17 bases in the middle. CDR1 is MNHNY, CDR2 SVGAGI, per germline (reference sequence). CDR3 coding DNA: TGTGCCAGCAGTGAAGAGGCAGGGAGGACCTCCTACGAGCAGTACTTC. It specifies CASSEEAGRTSYEQYF.

Worth noting for this clonotype: This could be a read error, since a much larger clone is one nucleotide away. The rearrangement links TRBV15 to TRBJ2-2; no reliable D call. CDR1 and CDR2 (germline): LNHNV, YYDKDF (reference sequence). This CDR3 has 15 amino acids. CDR3 bases: TGTGCCGCCAGCAGAGATGTAGGGTACACCGGGGAGCTGTTTTTT. Translating gives CAASRDVGYTGELFF.

This clonotype was seen once. The rearrangement joins TRBV20-1 to TRBJ2-2; 10 nucleotides agree with TRBD1. CDR3 size: 15 residues. Germline CDR1 is DFQATT and CDR2 is SNEGSKA (reference sequence). V shed 5 bases, J shed 6 bases, and the junction held 9 bases outside the gene matches. The chain's CDR3 is CSAWPGTGDAGELFF. The CDR3 bases are TGCAGTGCTTGGCCAGGGACAGGGGACGCCGGGGAGCTGTTTTTT.

The V call is TRBV9, the J call TRBJ2-5, with a possible D match to TRBD1 (6 bases). V lost 4 bases, J lost 5 bases, and 15 bases lay in between. The CDR3 has 14 residues. Germline CDR1 is SGDLS and CDR2 is YYNGEE. The CDR3 DNA reads as TGTGCCAGCAGCATTGGGGGCCGGACGGAGACCCAGTACTTC. Translation gives CASSIGGRTETQYF.

This clonotype has a handful of counts. The V call is TRBV9, the J call TRBJ2-2; 7 nucleotides align to TRBD1. The CDR3 runs to 16 residues. Germline assignment: CDR1 SGDLS and CDR2 YYNGEE. V lost 2 bases, J lost 0 bases, and 4 bases stayed unmatched. CDR3 region: CASSVGQATNTGELFF. The CDR3 DNA is TGTGCCAGCAGCGTCGGACAGGCGACGAACACCGGGGAGCTGTTTTTT.

This clonotype was seen a few times. The CDR3 sequence: CASSPRTTEKYEQYF. The DNA for the CDR3 is TGTGCCAGTAGTCCTCGCACCACCGAAAAGTACGAGCAGTACTTC. V gene TRBV19 combines with J gene TRBJ2-7; D not resolved. CDR1 LNHDA and CDR2 SQIVND come from the germline V gene (reference sequence). Trimming took off 5 bases at V and 4 bases at J, with 18 bases between the two ends. There are 15 residues in the CDR3.

The V gene is TRBV7-2, the J gene TRBJ1-1, with 9 positions matching TRBD1. The length of the CDR3 is 15 residues. J lost 0 bases, V lost 5 bases, and 4 bases had no gene match. Germline CDR1 reads SGHTA; CDR2 reads FQGNSA. The CDR3 protein is CASSDRTGVNTEAFF. CDR3 nucleotide sequence: TGTGCCAGCAGCGACAGGACAGGGGTGAACACTGAAGCTTTCTTT.

Comments on this clonotype: This may be a read error, as it is one base from a much larger clone. The V call is TRBV24-1, the J call TRBJ1-5, with 10 bases fitting TRBD1. Germline-derived CDR1 and CDR2 are KGHDR and SFDVKD. The CDR3 covers 14 residues. V was pared by 11 bases and J by 5 bases, with 8 bases of the junction left unmatched. The chain's CDR3 is CASSQGTGDQPQHF. The CDR3 nucleotides are TGTGCCAGCAGCCAAGGGACAGGGGATCAGCCCCAGCATTTT.

The rearrangement joins TRBV7-8 to TRBJ1-3; 8 nucleotides agree with TRBD1. Trimming took 6 bases from V and 10 from J; bases not matched to a gene: 11. Germline V gene data show CDR1 as SGHVS and CDR2 as FQNEAQ. This CDR3 is 14 amino acids long. The CDR3 DNA reads TGTGCCAGCAGAGATCAAGGACAGGGAACGACCATATATTTT. Its protein product is CASRDQGQGTTIYF.

This clonotype has ten or more counts. The chain is built from TRBV10-1 and TRBJ1-1; no clear D. This CDR3 has 12 residues. Germline lookup yields CDR1 WNHNN and CDR2 SYGVQD (reference sequence). Trimming left V 3 bases short and J 3 bases short, with 5 bases between. The CDR3 reads CASSDHDTEAFF. CDR3 DNA: TGCGCCAGCAGTGACCACGACACTGAAGCTTTCTTT.

There are many counts of this clonotype. CDR3 in DNA: TGTGCCAGCAGCTTGCGGGGGGCTGGAAACACCATATATTTT. Translating it yields CASSLRGAGNTIYF. The chain recombines TRBV7-9 with TRBJ1-3; possible D gene TRBD1, 5 bases. CDR3 length equals 14 residues. Germline lookup yields CDR1 SEHNR and CDR2 FQNEAQ (reference sequence). The V and J ends lost 3 bases and 2 bases respectively, with 8 bases between them.

This clonotype was observed a few times. The V and J genes are TRBV7-9 and TRBJ1-1; TRBD1 aligns across 9 bases. With 3 bases clipped from V and 5 bases from J, the junction kept 10 bases outside the gene matches. CDR1 is SEHNR, CDR2 FQNEAQ, per germline (reference sequence). This CDR3 region has 16 residues. The CDR3 DNA sequence: TGTGCCAGCAGCTTGGGACAGGGAATGGTTGGGACTGAAGCTTTCTTT. It codes for CASSLGQGMVGTEAFF.

This clonotype was recorded many times. The V call is TRBV10-2, the J call TRBJ1-1; the D is unclear. This CDR3 spans 14 amino acids. Trimming shortened V by 0 bases and J by 3 bases, and 8 bases separated the two germline ends. The germline V gene encodes CDR1 WSHSY and CDR2 SAAADI. CDR3 in amino acids: CASSESGRDTEAFF. CDR3 DNA: TGCGCCAGCAGTGAGTCGGGCCGGGACACTGAAGCTTTCTTT.

The table lists this clonotype with a count of one. The chain joins TRBV6-5 to TRBJ2-5; TRBD2 might be the D (7 bases). CDR1 MNHEY and CDR2 SVGAGI come from the germline V gene. This CDR3 has 15 residues. V was trimmed by 6 bases and J by 5 bases, leaving 19 bases between them. CDR3 sequence reads: CASSNTRGAGETQYF. CDR3 bases: TGTGCCAGCAGCAATACACGGGGGGCCGGGGAGACCCAGTACTTC.

The V call is TRBV25-1, the J call TRBJ1-4; D perhaps matches TRBD1 (5 bases). Germline V gene sequence: CDR1 MGHDK, CDR2 SYGVNS. Deletions cut 4 bases from V and 8 bases from J, with 17 bases between. The CDR3 is 15 amino acids. The CDR3 reads CASSAALWGEEKLFF. CDR3 in DNA: TGTGCCAGCAGTGCCGCCCTCTGGGGCGAGGAAAAACTGTTTTTT.

The chain joins TRBV10-3 to TRBJ2-5; D possibly corresponds to TRBD2 (5 bases). Trimming shortened V by 7 bases and J by 2 bases, and 17 bases separated the two germline ends. The CDR3 contains 15 residues. Germline values: CDR1 ENHRY, CDR2 SYGVKD. CDR3 loop: CAIKKASPGQETQYF. DNA for the CDR3: TGTGCCATCAAAAAGGCTAGCCCGGGTCAAGAGACCCAGTACTTC.

Ten or more counts support this clonotype. The V gene is TRBV7-6, the J gene TRBJ1-6; maybe TRBD1 (5 bases). This CDR3 contains 15 residues. The V gene's germline CDR1 is SGHVS and CDR2 FNYEAQ. V lost 0 bases and J 7 bases, leaving 10 bases between the germline ends. CDR3 in amino acids: CASSLAGGLNSPLHF. Here the CDR3 DNA reads TGTGCCAGCAGCTTAGCGGGGGGTCTCAATTCACCCCTCCACTTT. Filled out from reference TRBV7-6 and TRBJ1-6, the complete variable domain reads GAGVSQSPRYKVTKRGQDVALRCDPISGHVSLYWYRQALGQGPEFLTYFNYEAQQDKSGLPNDRFSAERPEGSISTLTIQRTEQRDSAMYRCASSLAGGLNSPLHFGNGTRLTVT.